This entry lists 17 T cell receptor beta chains sequenced from one sample in a study of T cell repertoires in cytomegalovirus infection. For these receptors, no antigen is known. Each CDR3 protein is one row after TCRdb ran MiXCR on the reads. Of about 900,000 distinct CDR3 sequences listed, approximately 30% are singletons. Source: cultured CD8+ T cells from PBMCs, taken from culture after CMV antigen stimulation. The receptors here all came from a human donor in good health (CMV status not recorded). Some clones in this sample may be carry-over from other donors' samples.

This clonotype turned up a few times. The J gene is TRBJ2-1, the V gene TRBV20-1; tentatively, D is TRBD2 (5 bases). The V gene's germline CDR1 is DFQATT and CDR2 SNEGSKA (reference sequence). Trimming pared 0 bases from V and 8 bases from J, leaving 17 bases between. The CDR3 runs 15 residues. The CDR3 DNA follows: TGCAGTGCTAGAGATGTGGCCTCGAGAGGGTATGAGCAGTTCTTC. This sequence encodes CSARDVASRGYEQFF.

The J gene is TRBJ2-1, the V gene TRBV24-1; D remains unclear. V dropped 4 bases and J dropped 5 bases, with 17 bases sitting between them. CDR3 size: 16 residues. Germline values: CDR1 KGHDR, CDR2 SFDVKD. CDR3 in DNA: TGTGCCACCAGTGACTTCGTCCTACCAGGACACAATGAGCAGTTCTTC. Residues: CATSDFVLPGHNEQFF.

This clonotype has just a few counts. This chain joins TRBV7-9 and TRBJ2-5; D is possibly TRBD1 (7 bases). Trimming pared 6 bases from V and 2 bases from J, leaving 16 bases between. CDR3 length equals 15 residues. Germline values: CDR1 SEHNR, CDR2 FQNEAQ (reference sequence). CDR3 region: CASRETAGQQETQYF. CDR3 DNA: TGTGCCAGCAGGGAAACGGCGGGACAGCAAGAGACCCAGTACTTC.

V is TRBV11-2 and J is TRBJ1-1, with 8 bases lining up with TRBD1. The CDR3 runs 14 residues. Germline V gene data show CDR1 as SGHAT and CDR2 as FQNNGV. With V trimmed by 5 bases and J by 5 bases, 7 bases remained unmatched. The CDR3 loop reads CASSPIDRGTEAFF. The CDR3 region has the DNA TGTGCCAGCAGCCCCATCGACAGGGGAACTGAAGCTTTCTTT.

This clonotype was observed many times. The chain carries TRBV12-5 and TRBJ1-2, with D perhaps matching TRBD1 (5 bases). Germline CDR1 LGHNT, CDR2 FRNRAP. This CDR3 has 14 amino acids. The V end lost 3 bases, the J end lost 4 bases, and 12 bases lay between the germline ends. This CDR3 reads CASGLGTVTYGYTF. CDR3 DNA: TGTGCTAGTGGTTTAGGGACGGTCACCTATGGCTACACCTTC.

The sample holds many counts of this clonotype. The V and J genes are TRBV7-8 and TRBJ2-1; no clear D. The ends were cut back, 5 bases at V and 8 bases at J, with 16 bases in the middle. CDR1 SGHVS and CDR2 FQNEAQ come from the germline V gene. The CDR3 spans 14 residues. The CDR3 region is CASSPGRLADEQFF. CDR3 nucleotides: TGTGCCAGCAGCCCCGGACGGTTGGCGGATGAGCAGTTCTTC.

V usage is TRBV7-3 and J usage is TRBJ2-1, with D unclear. Trimming removed 1 base at V and 9 bases at J, with 16 bases between. This CDR3 comprises 15 residues. The germline gives CDR1 SGHTA, CDR2 FQGTGA. As DNA, the CDR3 is TGTGCCAGCAGCTTAAGAAAGGCAGGACGAGGTGAGCAGTTCTTC. It encodes CASSLRKAGRGEQFF. The variable domain in full, completed from reference TRBV7-3 and TRBJ2-1, reads GAGVSQTPSNKVTEKGKYVELRCDPISGHTALYWYRQSLGQGPEFLIYFQGTGAADDSGLPNDRFFAVRPEGSVSTLKIQRTERGDSAVYLCASSLRKAGRGEQFFGPGTRLTVL.

As concerns this clonotype: Germline is not matched at one junction end, which may reflect a read error. The rearrangement uses TRBV28 and TRBJ2-5; 7 nucleotides agree with TRBD1. The CDR3 consists of 14 residues. Germline V gene lookup returns CDR1 MDHEN and CDR2 SYDVKM. The CDR3 here is CASSFRGPEETRYF. The CDR3 bases are TGTGCCAGCAGTTTTAGGGGGCCTGAGGAGACCCGGTACTTC.

The rearrangement links TRBV5-5 to TRBJ2-1, with D unresolved. This CDR3 spans 11 amino acids. Looked up from germline, CDR1 is SGHKS and CDR2 is YYEKEE (reference sequence). Trimming removed 6 bases from V and 8 bases from J, with 9 bases in between. In nucleotides, the CDR3 is TGTGCCAGCACCCGCCATCATGAGCAGTTCTTC. This translates into CASTRHHEQFF.

This clonotype showed up just once. The chain links TRBV27 to TRBJ2-1; tentatively, D is TRBD2 (6 bases). The CDR3 covers 17 residues. Germline V CDR1 and CDR2: MNHEY, SMNVEV (reference sequence). V lost 6 bases, J lost 7 bases, and 25 bases lay in between. DNA of the CDR3: TGTGCCAGCAGCCCACGAGGCGGGCGGGGATCGGGGAATGAGCAGTTCTTC. Residues: CASSPRGGRGSGNEQFF.

Only a few counts were recorded for this clonotype. V and J are TRBV4-1 and TRBJ2-4; a weak D match, TRBD2 (5 bases). This CDR3 contains 18 residues. Trimming took 3 bases from V and 1 from J, leaving 19 bases between them. CDR1 MGHRA and CDR2 YSYEKL come from the germline V gene. The CDR3: CASSHLVDPGSAKNIQYF. The CDR3 DNA reads as TGCGCCAGCAGCCACCTTGTGGACCCGGGATCGGCCAAAAACATTCAGTACTTC.

The rearrangement links TRBV19 to TRBJ1-5, with TRBD1 as a possible D gene (6 bases). The germline V and J ends were trimmed by 6 bases and 6 bases, with 9 bases remaining between them. From germline, CDR1 is LNHDA and CDR2 SQIVND (reference sequence). This CDR3 is built from 12 residues. Written as DNA, the CDR3 is TGTGCCAGTAGAGGGGGGCCTCAGCCCCAGCATTTT. This translates into CASRGGPQPQHF.

Only a few counts were recorded for this clonotype. This sequence joins TRBV4-1 and TRBJ2-5, with D unresolved. The CDR3 spans 15 residues. V dropped 4 bases and J dropped 0 bases, with 12 bases sitting between them. Germline loops: CDR1 MGHRA, CDR2 YSYEKL. The CDR3 nucleotides read TGCGCCAGCAGCCTCTCTTGGAACAACCAAGAGACCCAGTACTTC. It yields the protein CASSLSWNNQETQYF.

This clonotype was found a few times. The rearrangement joins TRBV20-1 to TRBJ1-2; 9 bases line up with TRBD1. V shed 5 bases, J shed 5 bases, and the junction held 6 bases outside the gene matches. The CDR3 has 13 amino acids. Germline lookup yields CDR1 DFQATT and CDR2 SNEGSKA (reference sequence). CDR3 DNA sequence: TGCAGTGCTGGACTGGACAGGGGATATGGCTACACCTTC. Translated, it gives CSAGLDRGYGYTF.

The gene calls are TRBV6-1 and TRBJ2-1, with unresolved D. Germline CDR1 is MNHNS and CDR2 is SASEGT. Trimming took 3 bases from V and 4 from J, leaving 13 bases between them. The CDR3 consists of 15 residues. CDR3 sequence (DNA): TGTGCCAGCAGTGATACCCGGGTCTTATACAATGAGCAGTTCTTC. Amino acids: CASSDTRVLYNEQFF.

This clonotype showed up just a few times. The chain carries TRBV6-5 and TRBJ1-1; TRBD1 agrees at 9 bases. CDR3 length: 15 amino acids. In germline, CDR1 is MNHEY, CDR2 SVGAGI. V gave up 8 bases and J gave up 0 bases; unmatched junction bases: 7. The CDR3 is CASAGTGTMNTEAFF. Here the CDR3 DNA reads TGTGCCAGCGCCGGGACAGGGACCATGAACACTGAAGCTTTCTTT.

The chain couples TRBV7-9 to TRBJ2-2, with D maybe TRBD1 (6 bases). The CDR3 is 18 amino acids. CDR1 is SEHNR, CDR2 FQNEAQ, per germline (reference sequence). Trimming took 5 bases from V and 2 from J, leaving 21 bases between them. CDR3 residues: CASSPERGQGDNTGELFF. Here the CDR3 DNA reads TGTGCCAGCAGCCCCGAAAGGGGACAAGGGGACAACACCGGGGAGCTGTTTTTT.